The entry below gives a single T cell receptor beta chain sequence along with its context. Per the study methods: Amplifying reference gene primers gave estimates of nucleated cell counts. The method was immunoSEQ multiplex PCR; TCRdb's version includes in-frame clones alone and lacks a portion of them. For V, J and clone size, that table is used; D and trimming come from the DNA. Of about 210,000 clones in the sample, around four fifths were seen once. The source of the sample is a study of blood T cell repertoires in COVID-19. Study as a whole: From the United States, Italy and Spain came samples of acute and convalescent COVID-19. The analysed material was cDNA or gDNA that came from T cells, B-cell-depleted T cells, or PBMCs.

This CDR3 has 13 amino acids. The germline CDR1 and CDR2 sequences are SGHRS and YFSETQ. Trimming removed 0 bases from V and 10 bases from J, with 13 bases in between. Sequencing was carried out using peripheral blood. V gene TRBV5-1 combines with J gene TRBJ1-1; D is possibly TRBD1 (5 bases). The sequence was collected from a man aged 50 to 60 with active or convalescent COVID-19. The CDR3 DNA is TGCGCCAGCAGCTTGGTAGGGGACGGGGGAGCTTTCTTT. It is translated as CASSLVGDGGAFF.